This entry describes one T cell receptor beta chain. The specificity of this receptor is unknown. No per-base quality is available; no much larger clone lies one base away. These data are taken from a study of B cell selection in AIRE deficiency (dated by TCRdb to the late 2010s). In the study overall: Researchers compared the TCRbeta repertoires of sorted blood CD4+ conventional T cells and regulatory T cells from AIRE-deficient patients with the corresponding repertoires from healthy controls. The TCR-sequenced cohort comprised about five AIRE-deficient APECED patients and about five healthy control donors. Beyond this particular receptor, the publication reports: CDR3s were shorter in shared Treg sequences, reflecting a bias toward rearrangements that have few non-templated nucleotide insertions. Among 3,500 to 4,000 shared Treg TCRbeta sequences, 31.6% were shared exclusively by healthy donors and around 9.3% exclusively by patients, which suggests that Treg selection is less efficient in the absence of AIRE. Approximately 31% of the Treg TCRbeta sequences shared among healthy donors turned up in patient Tconv cells, suggesting that Treg-biased clones are diverted into the Tconv compartment. TCRBV gene usage, CDR3 length and TCR diversity in Tconv and Treg cells from AIRE-deficient patients were found to be similar to those in cells from healthy donors. Only TCRbeta chains were sequenced, and about 40% of the Treg sequences shared among healthy donors were also detected in healthy Tconv cells, possibly owing to differing TCRalpha chains.

The CDR3 runs 15 amino acids, cysteine and phenylalanine included. Of all the DNA, just the CDR3 is kept, 45 bases in frame from base 1. The germline V gene sets CDR1 to MNHNS and CDR2 to SASEGT. V ends up 5 bases short and J 1 base short, with an unmatched junction base count of 5. The immunoSEQ platform was used to sequence the TCRbeta chains. From the authors' description of their analysis: Pooled Treg repertoires yielded about 5.65x10^4 distinct TCRbeta sequences from patients and fewer than 1x10^5 from healthy donors. Treg TCRbeta sequences shared by two or more individuals were defined as public, and these public Treg TCRbeta sequences were subsequently searched for in Tconv repertoires. To test for differences between groups, Mann-Whitney U tests with Bonferroni-Dunn correction were run in GraphPad Prism 7.03. TCRdb stores this immuneACCESS table with in-frame sequences only. Part of the clones is absent; in the studies checked, under half of the shortfall reflects unresolved V genes, and no reason is known for the rest. The DNA gave D and trimming, while V, J and clone size come from that table. For this sample there are approximately 22,000 clones; about 90% appear just once. The top ten clones comprise more than 1.2% of the sample.

Regulatory T cells were sorted as cells that were CD4+CD25hiCD127low/negative. The control samples were obtained from healthy donors who were not related to the patients. Tconv and Treg cells for TCRbeta sequencing were sorted on a FACSAria flow cytometer. Sorted cells were collected in 5-ml round-bottom polystyrene tubes, and dry cell pellets were stored frozen at -80 degrees C prior to sequencing. In this chain, TRBV6-1 is recombined with TRBJ2-1, and TRBD2 matches 7 of the central bases. The sequence was obtained from a human donor in good health. Sequencing used CD4+CD25+ Tregs sorted from PBMCs. The CDR3 protein sequence reads: CASSRLAASYNEQFF. Here is the DNA: TGTGCCAGCAGTAGGCTAGCGGCGTCCTACAATGAGCAGTTCTTC.